These 11 T cell receptor beta chains share one sample of origin, sequenced in a study of blood T cells in healthy people across ages (dated by TCRdb to the mid-2010s). Libraries were made using 5' RACE. This sample was sequenced with an Illumina HiSeq 2500. The second PCR ran for roughly 7 to 12 cycles and used a J-beta primer mix along with a sample-barcoded 5' primer. Using fastp at Q25 and MiXCR, TCRdb reprocessed the public reads and kept productive beta chains. Under each unique CDR3 protein, matching rows form one entry showing the most common genes and DNA. Counted in this sample were around 1,100,000 distinct CDR3 sequences; roughly two fifths of them appeared once. The ten largest make up roughly 13% of the sample. Sample: blood. The receptors shown here come from a man between 18 and 35 years old in good health.

J is TRBJ2-3 and V is TRBV20-1, with D perhaps matching TRBD1 (5 bases). The length of the CDR3 is 15 residues. Germline V gene data show CDR1 as DFQATT and CDR2 as SNEGSKA (reference sequence). Trimming took 6 bases from V and 0 from J, leaving 16 bases between them. CDR3: CSAVRQRPSTDTQYF. In nucleotides, the CDR3 is TGCAGTGCAGTCCGACAGCGCCCTAGCACAGATACGCAGTATTTT.

This clonotype was observed a handful of times. The chain combines TRBV6-6 with TRBJ1-5; TRBD1 might be the D (5 bases). Looked up from germline, CDR1 is MNHNY and CDR2 is SVGAGI (reference sequence). The V end was cut by 0 bases, the J end by 6 bases, with 15 bases between. This CDR3 comprises 16 residues. Here the CDR3 reads CASSYSGQGEGQPQHF. In DNA form, the CDR3 reads TGTGCCAGCAGTTACTCGGGGCAGGGTGAAGGTCAGCCCCAGCATTTT.

CDR3 DNA: TGTGCCAGCAGTTTCTGGGGCCGCACCGGGGAGCTGTTTTTT. Translated, it gives CASSFWGRTGELFF. The chain uses TRBV12-3 or TRBV12-4 and TRBJ2-2; TRBD1 is a possible D gene (5 bases). This CDR3 is built from 14 residues. Trimming removed 3 bases at V and 4 bases at J, with 9 bases between.

The chain uses TRBV6-1 and TRBJ1-6, with D possibly matching TRBD1 (6 bases). The CDR3 totals 15 residues. The ends were cut back, 2 bases at V and 3 bases at J, with 8 bases in the middle. CDR1 and CDR2 from the germline V gene are MNHNS and SASEGT. The chain's CDR3 is CASSEIQGYNSPLHF. The CDR3 coding sequence is TGTGCCAGCAGTGAAATACAGGGCTATAATTCACCCCTCCACTTT.

This clonotype came up once. This chain connects TRBV25-1 to TRBJ1-1; 7 nucleotides match TRBD1. Germline V gene data show CDR1 as MGHDK and CDR2 as SYGVNS. V trimming: 2 bases; J trimming: 4 bases; junction bases outside the gene matches: 7. CDR3 size: 15 residues. The CDR3 sequence: CASSERATGSTEAFF. As DNA, the CDR3 is TGTGCCAGCAGTGAAAGGGCGACAGGGAGCACTGAAGCTTTCTTT.

A single count supports this clonotype. The chain recombines TRBV12-3 or TRBV12-4 with TRBJ2-1, with TRBD2 identical over 9 bases. J lost 2 bases, V lost 0 bases, and 5 bases had no gene match. The CDR3 is 17 residues long. CDR3 residues: CASSLARASGAYNEQFF. CDR3 DNA: TGTGCCAGCAGTTTAGCGCGGGCTAGCGGGGCCTACAATGAGCAGTTCTTC.

Comments on this clonotype: No conserved phenylalanine or tryptophan is present at the end of the CDR3, so a read error is the likely explanation. J is TRBJ2-1 and V is TRBV28, with 10 bases matching TRBD2. J was trimmed by 2 bases and V by 4 bases; bases with no gene match: 5. This CDR3 contains 16 residues. Germline V gene data show CDR1 as MDHEN and CDR2 as SYDVKM. The CDR3 region is CASSSPGLAAYNEQFV. CDR3 in DNA: TGTGCCAGCAGTTCCCCTGGACTAGCGGCCTACAATGAGCAGTTCGTC.

This clonotype came up a few times. The rearrangement joins TRBV4-2 to TRBJ2-7; D ambiguous. The ends were cut back, 1 base at V and 2 bases at J, with 15 bases in the middle. This CDR3 spans 16 amino acids. The germline V gene has CDR1 LGHNA and CDR2 YNFKEQ. CDR3 sequence (DNA): TGTGCCAGCAGCCAAGTCTCCGCGGAGCACCCCTACGAGCAGTACTTC. It translates to CASSQVSAEHPYEQYF.

This clonotype appeared many times. A single base separates this from a much larger clone, so it may be a read error. This chain's CDR3 is CASSWGPEIEAFF. CDR3 coding DNA: TGTGCCAGCAGCTGGGGGCCAGAAATTGAAGCTTTCTTT. The rearrangement links TRBV5-4 to TRBJ1-1; maybe TRBD1 (6 bases). Trimming removed 3 bases from V and 7 bases from J, with 13 bases in between. Germline V gene sequence: CDR1 SGHNT, CDR2 YYREEE (reference sequence). The CDR3 runs 13 residues.

This clonotype was recorded a few times. V is TRBV7-9 and J is TRBJ1-4; 9 nucleotides align to TRBD1. Germline CDR1 is SEHNR and CDR2 is FQNEAQ (reference sequence). Germline trimming cut 3 bases from V and 8 bases from J; bases unmatched to any gene: 13. The CDR3 sequence is 17 residues long. CDR3 sequence reads: CASSFRDRAPSFEKLFF. The CDR3 DNA reads TGTGCCAGCAGCTTCCGGGACAGGGCCCCTTCCTTCGAAAAACTGTTTTTT.

This clonotype was detected only a few times. The gene calls are TRBV30 and TRBJ1-4, with D perhaps matching TRBD1 (5 bases). The V end was cut by 2 bases, the J end by 0 bases, with 22 bases between. Germline V lookup: CDR1 GTSNPN, CDR2 SVGIG (reference sequence). The CDR3 covers 19 residues. The CDR3 nucleotides read TGTGCCTGGAGTATCTCCTCCGGGACGAACGATGCAACTAATGAAAAACTGTTTTTT. This translates into CAWSISSGTNDATNEKLFF.